The 17 T cell receptor beta chains given below trace back to one sample, sequenced in a study of beta chain features in type 1 diabetes. Findings and limits, study-wide: Type 1 diabetes patients had TCRB CDR3s that were shorter (moderately but significantly so) in all four CD4+ subsets.

These receptors' targets are unknown. Sequencing targeted expressed TCRB transcripts, as all isolated RNA had been reverse transcribed. Data came from immunoSEQ multiplex PCR; TCRdb stores just in-frame clones and leaves some out. The sample has under 300,000 clones, roughly 16% seen once; the top ten hold approximately 0.086%. The material sequenced was naive CD4+ T cells from blood. The receptors here all came from a man in his thirties or forties with type 1 diabetes.

The chain combines TRBV27 with TRBJ1-5, with TRBD1 matching 8 bases. This CDR3 contains 15 residues. Germline-derived CDR1 and CDR2 are MNHEY and SMNVEV (reference sequence). V was clipped by 2 bases and J by 5 bases; unmatched bases: 5. CDR3 residues: CASSLAAGGYQPQHF. CDR3 nucleotide sequence: TGTGCCAGCAGTTTAGCGGCAGGGGGCTATCAGCCCCAGCATTTT.

This clone has a handful of counts. The J gene is TRBJ2-5, the V gene TRBV30; D uncertain. Germline V gene sequence: CDR1 GTSNPN, CDR2 SVGIG (reference sequence). The length of the CDR3 is 12 residues. V gave up 4 bases and J gave up 0 bases, with 6 bases separating them. The DNA for the CDR3 is TGTGCCTGGAAGTCGGACCAAGAGACCCAGTACTTC. Translating it yields CAWKSDQETQYF.

This sequence joins TRBV25-1 and TRBJ2-1, with 7 positions matching TRBD1. Trimming removed 6 bases from V and 2 bases from J; junction bases left unmatched: 4. From germline, CDR1 is MGHDK and CDR2 SYGVNS. The CDR3 totals 14 residues. CDR3 sequence: CASSGQGAYNEQFF. CDR3 in DNA: TGTGCCAGCAGCGGGCAGGGGGCCTACAATGAGCAGTTCTTC.

J is TRBJ2-3 and V is TRBV9; 9 nucleotides agree with TRBD1. This CDR3 spans 15 amino acids. The ends lost 2 bases at V and 4 bases at J; junction bases unmatched: 5. Germline V gene data show CDR1 as SGDLS and CDR2 as YYNGEE. CDR3 in amino acids: CASSVTGGRADTQYF. The CDR3 bases are TGTGCCAGCAGCGTTACAGGGGGCCGTGCAGATACGCAGTATTTT. Combining the CDR3 with reference TRBV9 and TRBJ2-3 gives the whole variable domain DSGVTQTPKHLITATGQRVTLRCSPRSGDLSVYWYQQSLDQGLQFLIQYYNGEERAKGNILERFSAQQFPDLHSELNLSSLELGDSALYFCASSVTGGRADTQYFGPGTRLTVL.

The chain carries TRBV29-1 and TRBJ1-4; no clear D gene. CDR1 is SQVTM, CDR2 ANQGSEA, per germline. The V end was cut by 4 bases, the J end by 3 bases, with 9 bases between. The CDR3 is made up of 13 amino acids. The CDR3 sequence is CSVVVGANEKLFF. As DNA, the CDR3 is TGCAGCGTTGTAGTCGGGGCTAATGAAAAACTGTTTTTT.

Notes on this clone: The junction and the germline gene differ at one end; a read error may be behind it. J is TRBJ2-1 and V is TRBV14, with D uncertain. This CDR3 has 14 amino acids. Germline CDR1 and CDR2: SGHDN and FVKESK. The CDR3 reads CASSQGTAYSEQFF. CDR3 in DNA: TGTGCCAGCAGCCAAGGTACGGCTTACAGTGAGCAGTTCTTC.

V usage is TRBV30 and J usage is TRBJ2-7, with a possible D match to TRBD1 (6 bases). The CDR3 is made up of 15 amino acids. Germline values: CDR1 GTSNPN, CDR2 SVGIG (reference sequence). The ends were cut back, 1 base at V and 7 bases at J, with 20 bases in the middle. CDR3: CAWSEGVTPVGEQYF. CDR3 DNA sequence: TGTGCCTGGAGTGAGGGGGTCACCCCCGTTGGGGAGCAGTACTTC. The entire variable domain, with the rest obtained from reference TRBV30 and TRBJ2-7, is as follows: SQTIHQWPATLVQPVGSPLSLECTVEGTSNPNLYWYRQAAGRGLQLLFYSVGIGQISSEVPQNLSASRPQDRQFILSSKKLLLSDSGFYLCAWSEGVTPVGEQYFGPGTRLTVT.

The genes are TRBV21-1 and TRBJ2-3; the table gives TRBD1 as D, unverified against the DNA. TRBV21-1 is classified as a pseudogene. The CDR3 is made up of 14 amino acids. DNA of the CDR3: TGTGCCAGCCAGGGGAATCTAGGAATTCATACGCAGTATTTT. As protein: CASQGNLGIHTQYF.

This clone was seen a few times. The genes are TRBV19 and TRBJ2-3; D call uncertain. CDR1 is LNHDA and CDR2 is SQIVND in the germline V gene (reference sequence). The ends were cut back, 6 bases at V and 5 bases at J, with 6 bases in the middle. The CDR3 is 11 residues long. The CDR3 sequence is CASSRQDTQYF. The DNA for the CDR3 is TGTGCCAGTAGCCGGCAAGATACGCAGTATTTT. Complete variable domain (other parts from reference TRBV19 and TRBJ2-3): DGGITQSPKYLFRKEGQNVTLSCEQNLNHDAMYWYRQDPGQGLRLIYYSQIVNDFQKGDIAEGYSVSREKKESFPLTVTSAQKNPTAFYLCASSRQDTQYFGPGTRLTVL.

The rearrangement uses TRBV11-3 and TRBJ2-1, with 9 bases aligning to TRBD1. Germline V gives CDR1 SGHNT, CDR2 YENEEA. This CDR3 spans 14 amino acids. The V and J ends lost 4 bases and 9 bases, in that order; junction bases with no gene match: 7. The CDR3 reads CASSSYRGHSEQFF. CDR3 in DNA: TGTGCCAGCAGCTCATACAGGGGGCATAGTGAGCAGTTCTTC.

This clone was observed a few times. The rearrangement uses TRBV15 and TRBJ2-3; the match to TRBD2 covers 10 bases. The length of the CDR3 is 14 residues. The J segment lost 3 bases and the V segment lost 4 bases, leaving 1 base of the junction unmatched. Germline values: CDR1 LNHNV, CDR2 YYDKDF (reference sequence). The CDR3 nucleotides are TGTGCCACCAGCACTAGCGGGGGAACAGATACGCAGTATTTT. Amino acid sequence: CATSTSGGTDTQYF. The full variable domain, with the rest looked up from reference TRBV15 and TRBJ2-3, is DAMVIQNPRYQVTQFGKPVTLSCSQTLNHNVMYWYQQKSSQAPKLLFHYYDKDFNNEADTPDNFQSRRPNTSFCFLDIRSPGLGDTAMYLCATSTSGGTDTQYFGPGTRLTVL.

This clone was picked up a small number of times. The chain is built from TRBV9 and TRBJ1-1; no reliable D call. In germline, CDR1 is SGDLS, CDR2 YYNGEE. This CDR3 is built from 13 residues. V lost 4 bases, J lost 1 base, and 8 bases lay in between. CDR3 nucleotide sequence: TGTGCCAGCAGCTTCTCAGGGAACACTGAAGCTTTCTTT. Protein: CASSFSGNTEAFF.

A single count supports this clone. The chain has TRBV7-2 and TRBJ2-3, with 7 bases lining up with TRBD2. With V trimmed by 3 bases and J by 3 bases, 6 bases remained unmatched. Germline CDR1 is SGHTA and CDR2 is FQGNSA. CDR3 length: 15 residues. CDR3 DNA sequence: TGTGCCAGCAGCTTTTTGCGGGAGAAGACAGATACGCAGTATTTT. Translated, it gives CASSFLREKTDTQYF.

The chain recombines TRBV9 with TRBJ2-1, with 7 positions matching TRBD1. Germline V CDR1 and CDR2: SGDLS, YYNGEE. The CDR3 length is 16 residues. V lost 5 bases to trimming and J lost 7 bases; unmatched junction nucleotides: 15. DNA for the CDR3: TGTGCCAGCAGAGCCATCGGGACAGACGTATCAAATGAGCAGTTCTTC. This codes for CASRAIGTDVSNEQFF.

The chain joins TRBV7-9 to TRBJ1-2; D call uncertain. Germline CDR1 reads SEHNR; CDR2 reads FQNEAQ (reference sequence). Trimming stripped 5 bases from V and 8 bases from J, with 9 bases between. The CDR3 sequence is 11 residues long. CDR3 amino acids: CASSPSEGYTF. The CDR3 DNA is TGTGCCAGCAGCCCCTCGGAGGGCTACACCTTC.

A note on this clone: At one of its ends the junction is not consistent with the germline gene, which may arise from a read error. The chain combines TRBV7-7 with TRBJ2-5; 12 nucleotides align to TRBD2. Germline CDR1 reads SSHAT; CDR2 reads FNYEAQ (reference sequence). The CDR3 runs 16 residues. The CDR3 sequence is CASSLDLAGGQETQYF. The CDR3 DNA reads as TGTGCTAGCAGCTTAGATCTAGCGGGAGGGCAAGAGACCCAGTACTTC. Full variable domain (rest looked up from reference TRBV7-7 and TRBJ2-5): GAGVSQSPRYKVTKRGQDVTLRCDPISSHATLYWYQQALGQGPEFLTYFNYEAQPDKSGLPSDRFSAERPEGSISTLTIQRTEQRDSAMYRCASSLDLAGGQETQYFGPGTRLLVL.

V usage is TRBV29-1 and J usage is TRBJ1-4, with TRBD1 as a possible D gene (6 bases). Germline CDR1 reads SQVTM; CDR2 reads ANQGSEA. CDR3 size: 13 residues. Deletions cut 5 bases from V and 2 bases from J, with 9 bases between. DNA for the CDR3: TGCAGCGTTACAGGGTTGACTAATGAAAAACTGTTTTTT. Amino acids: CSVTGLTNEKLFF.